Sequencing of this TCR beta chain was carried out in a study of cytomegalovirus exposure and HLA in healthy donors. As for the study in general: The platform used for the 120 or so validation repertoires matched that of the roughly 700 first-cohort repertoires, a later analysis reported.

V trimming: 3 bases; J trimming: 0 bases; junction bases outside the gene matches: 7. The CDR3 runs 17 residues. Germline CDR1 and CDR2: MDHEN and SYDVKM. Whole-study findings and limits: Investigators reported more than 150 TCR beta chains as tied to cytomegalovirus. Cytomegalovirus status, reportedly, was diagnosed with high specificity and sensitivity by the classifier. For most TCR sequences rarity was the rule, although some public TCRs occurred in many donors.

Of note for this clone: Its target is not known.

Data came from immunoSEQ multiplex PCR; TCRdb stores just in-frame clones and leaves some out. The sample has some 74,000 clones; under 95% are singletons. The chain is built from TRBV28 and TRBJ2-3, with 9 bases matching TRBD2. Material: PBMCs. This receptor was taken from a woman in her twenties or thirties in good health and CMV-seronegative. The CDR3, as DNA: TGTGCCAGCAGTTTTTACTCTAGCGGGACTAGCACAGATACGCAGTATTTT. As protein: CASSFYSSGTSTDTQYF.